These 26 T cell receptor beta chains share one sample of origin, sequenced in a study of blood T cell repertoires in COVID-19 (dated by TCRdb to about 2020). The library came from the immunoSEQ multiplex PCR assay. Held by TCRdb, this immuneACCESS table contains in-frame sequences only and omits some clones. Under half of the omission traces to an unresolved V gene where checked; the cause of the rest is unknown. This sample holds roughly 280,000 clones; 89% were observed only once. 1.9% of the sample comes from the top ten. Source material: PBMCs or T cells enriched from blood (not recorded which). These receptors originate from a woman between 55 and 75 years old who had recovered from COVID-19.

The table lists this clone with a count of one. The chain joins TRBV4-1 to TRBJ1-2; 7 positions agree with TRBD1. The trim removed 3 bases at V and 4 bases at J, leaving 8 bases unmatched. The CDR3 has 15 residues. The germline V gene encodes CDR1 MGHRA and CDR2 YSYEKL. The CDR3 DNA reads TGCGCCAGCAGCCAGACCGGGACAGCGGCCTATGGCTACACCTTC. Amino acids: CASSQTGTAAYGYTF.

J is TRBJ2-7 and V is TRBV29-1; D remains unclear. The CDR3 runs 10 residues. V lost 4 bases, J lost 3 bases, and 4 bases lay in between. CDR1 is SQVTM, CDR2 ANQGSEA, per germline. For the CDR3, the DNA is TGCAGCGTTGTGAGCTACGAGCAGTACTTC. The encoded protein is CSVVSYEQYF.

The chain recombines TRBV7-2 with TRBJ2-7, with D tentatively TRBD2 (6 bases). With 2 bases removed from V and 7 bases from J, the gap between germline ends came to 15 bases. The germline V gene encodes CDR1 SGHTA and CDR2 FQGNSA. The CDR3 is 14 amino acids. This CDR3 is CASSLNPGREEQYF. DNA for the CDR3: TGTGCCAGCAGCTTAAACCCCGGACGGGAGGAGCAGTACTTC.

This chain joins TRBV7-6 and TRBJ2-1, with 9 bases matching TRBD2. Germline V CDR1 and CDR2: SGHVS, FNYEAQ. The J segment lost 0 bases and the V segment lost 5 bases, leaving 11 bases of the junction unmatched. This CDR3 is built from 18 residues. The CDR3 bases are TGTGCCAGCAGCCCCTACCTCAGCGGGGGGCTCTCCTACAATGAGCAGTTCTTC. Translating it yields CASSPYLSGGLSYNEQFF.

The gene calls are TRBV6-5 and TRBJ2-7; tentative D call: TRBD2 (6 bases). Trimming left V 2 bases short and J 6 bases short, with 8 bases between. Germline V gene lookup returns CDR1 MNHEY and CDR2 SVGAGI. The CDR3 extends over 12 amino acids. The CDR3 bases are TGTGCCAGCAGTTACGGCGGGGCCGAGCAGTACTTC. It specifies CASSYGGAEQYF.

This chain connects TRBV3-1 (or the pseudogene TRBV3-2) to TRBJ2-1, with 7 bases matching TRBD1. The V gene end was trimmed by 5 bases and the J gene end by 4 bases; junction bases not matched to a gene: 8. The CDR3 extends over 15 amino acids. Germline assignment: CDR1 LGHDT and CDR2 YNNKEL (reference sequence). The CDR3 DNA reads TGTGCCAGCAGCTGGGCCGGGACAGATTACAATGAGCAGTTCTTC. Protein product: CASSWAGTDYNEQFF.

The gene calls are TRBV5-1 and TRBJ2-7, with 11 bases that match TRBD2. The germline V gene has CDR1 SGHRS and CDR2 YFSETQ. The CDR3 is 16 residues long. V trimming: 3 bases; J trimming: 6 bases; junction bases outside the gene matches: 11. CDR3 in amino acids: CASSSPTSGSLSEQYF. For the CDR3, the DNA is TGCGCCAGCAGCTCGCCAACTAGCGGGAGTTTATCCGAGCAGTACTTC.

The V call is TRBV5-1, the J call TRBJ2-2; 8 bases agree with TRBD2. Germline CDR1 is SGHRS and CDR2 is YFSETQ. This CDR3 spans 15 amino acids. Unmatched junction bases numbered 2, after V lost 4 bases and J lost 0 bases. The CDR3 protein is CASSQRETNTGELFF. CDR3 DNA sequence: TGCGCCAGCAGCCAGCGGGAGACGAACACCGGGGAGCTGTTTTTT.

This clone was observed a single time. This chain connects TRBV7-3 to TRBJ2-2; 12 bases align to TRBD2. V shed 2 bases, J shed 8 bases, and the junction held 6 bases outside the gene matches. The CDR3 has 16 residues. Germline loops: CDR1 SGHTA, CDR2 FQGTGA. For the CDR3, the DNA is TGTGCCAGCAGCTTATTCCTAGCGGGAGGGCCTGGGGAGCTGTTTTTT. Its translation: CASSLFLAGGPGELFF.

The chain couples TRBV12-2 to TRBJ2-7; the D call of TRBD1 is as the table states it, not checked on the DNA. TRBV12-2 corresponds to a pseudogene. This CDR3 comprises 14 residues. For the CDR3, the DNA is TGTGCAAGTCGCCCAGGTTTTGGGCCGTACGAGCAGTACTTC. As protein: CASRPGFGPYEQYF.

CDR3 amino acids: CASTWGGASSYNEQFF. The CDR3 region has the DNA TGCGCCAGCACTTGGGGGGGGGCCTCATCCTACAATGAGCAGTTCTTC. This chain connects TRBV4-1 to TRBJ2-1, with D possibly matching TRBD2 (7 bases). The CDR3 totals 16 residues. The germline CDR1 and CDR2 sequences are MGHRA and YSYEKL. V was trimmed by 7 bases and J by 1 base, leaving 17 bases between them.

The chain employs TRBV9 and TRBJ1-1; D not resolved. CDR1 SGDLS and CDR2 YYNGEE come from the germline V gene. This CDR3 spans 14 amino acids. V was shortened by 0 bases and J by 2 bases, with 8 bases between the two germline ends. Here the CDR3 DNA reads TGTGCCAGCAGCGTAGAGGGAGTTAACACTGAAGCTTTCTTT. Translating gives CASSVEGVNTEAFF.

The J gene is TRBJ2-3, the V gene TRBV7-3, with 7 bases matching TRBD2. Germline loops: CDR1 SGHTA, CDR2 FQGTGA. The CDR3 contains 17 residues. V shed 5 bases, J shed 8 bases, and the junction held 19 bases outside the gene matches. The CDR3 nucleotides are TGTGCCAGCAGCCCAGGAGCTAGCGGACTATCCGGGGGTACGCAGTATTTT. As protein: CASSPGASGLSGGTQYF. The variable domain in full, with the rest retrieved from reference TRBV7-3 and TRBJ2-3, is GAGVSQTPSNKVTEKGKYVELRCDPISGHTALYWYRQSLGQGPEFLIYFQGTGAADDSGLPNDRFFAVRPEGSVSTLKIQRTERGDSAVYLCASSPGASGLSGGTQYFGPGTRLTVL.

The chain uses TRBV4-1 and TRBJ1-2; D is undetermined. This CDR3 is 17 amino acids long. In germline, CDR1 is MGHRA, CDR2 YSYEKL. V lost 0 bases, J lost 4 bases, and 18 bases lay in between. The CDR3 sequence: CASSQDNRPGHIYGYTF. The CDR3 nucleotides read TGCGCCAGCAGCCAAGATAACCGGCCAGGCCATATCTATGGCTACACCTTC.

The V gene is TRBV6-5, the J gene TRBJ2-7; 9 bases match TRBD2. CDR1 and CDR2 from the germline V gene are MNHEY and SVGAGI. CDR3 length: 13 residues. The junction had 8 bases not matched to a gene; V was cut back by 5 bases and J by 9 bases. The CDR3 nucleotides are TGTGCCAGCAGTCCAGCGGGGGGCCCTGGGCAGTACTTC. Amino acid sequence: CASSPAGGPGQYF.

As to this clone: Within the sample, other DNA sequences also encode this same CDR3. The rearrangement links TRBV9 to TRBJ1-2; no clear D. The germline V gene encodes CDR1 SGDLS and CDR2 YYNGEE. The V and J ends lost 0 bases and 4 bases respectively, with 10 bases between them. The CDR3 extends over 14 amino acids. DNA of the CDR3: TGTGCCAGCAGCGTAGGAGATAGCCCCTATGGCTACACCTTC. Encoded protein: CASSVGDSPYGYTF.

The genes are TRBV12-3 or TRBV12-4 and TRBJ1-1; TRBD1 agrees at 8 bases. Trimming cost V 8 bases and J 5 bases; bases outside gene matches: 7. The CDR3 sequence is 13 residues long. CDR3 DNA sequence: TGTGCCAGCGGAACGACAGGGGCGACTGAAGCTTTCTTT. Translating it yields CASGTTGATEAFF.

The V gene is TRBV2, the J gene TRBJ1-1; D gene uncertain. The CDR3 is made up of 11 amino acids. The ends were cut back, 8 bases at V and 9 bases at J, with 13 bases in the middle. Per the germline V gene, CDR1 is SNHLY and CDR2 is FYNNEI. CDR3 in DNA: TGTGCCAGCGTCCTGACTCTACAAGCTTTCTTT. Its translation: CASVLTLQAFF.

This clone was detected once. V and J are TRBV7-9 and TRBJ2-5; no clear D gene. Per germline, CDR1 SEHNR and CDR2 FQNEAQ (reference sequence). The ends were cut back, 3 bases at V and 5 bases at J, with 10 bases in the middle. CDR3 length: 13 amino acids. CDR3 nucleotides: TGTGCCAGCAGCTTTATCCCCGGGGAGACCCAGTACTTC. This encodes CASSFIPGETQYF.

The CDR3 DNA follows: TGTGCTTCAGGGTTTTCAAGCAATCAGCCCCAGCATTTT. This encodes CASGFSSNQPQHF. The chain couples TRBV6-5 to TRBJ1-5; a possible D gene is TRBD1 (5 bases). The germline V gene encodes CDR1 MNHEY and CDR2 SVGAGI. This CDR3 region has 13 residues.

This clone was detected only a few times. This chain connects TRBV30 to TRBJ1-5, with D possibly TRBD1 on 5 matching bases. This CDR3 region has 13 residues. V lost 3 bases to trimming and J lost 7 bases, with 13 bases between them. CDR1 and CDR2 (germline): GTSNPN, SVGIG (reference sequence). CDR3 sequence (DNA): TGTGCCTGGAGCTTGGTGGGGGGACAGCCCCAGCATTTT. Its translation is CAWSLVGGQPQHF.

V usage is TRBV27 and J usage is TRBJ2-1, with 7 positions matching TRBD2. Trimming at V came to 3 bases and at J to 7 bases, leaving 9 bases not matched to a gene. The V gene's germline CDR1 is MNHEY and CDR2 SMNVEV (reference sequence). The CDR3 runs to 15 residues. The DNA of the CDR3 is TGTGCCAGCAGTTTCAACCGGGACTACATAAATGAGCAGTTCTTC. Residues: CASSFNRDYINEQFF.

The chain joins TRBV18 to TRBJ1-4; D gene ambiguous. This CDR3 spans 15 amino acids. V lost 0 bases and J lost 4, with 9 bases in between. Looked up from germline, CDR1 is KGHSH and CDR2 is LQKENI. CDR3 sequence reads: CASSPPEGRNEKLFF. The CDR3 DNA follows: TGTGCCAGCTCACCACCTGAGGGTCGTAATGAAAAACTGTTTTTT.

The CDR3 DNA is TGTGCCAGCAGCTTAGTTACGGGGGTGGACTATGGCTACACCTTC. Its protein product is CASSLVTGVDYGYTF. The chain combines TRBV11-3 with TRBJ1-2; tentative D call: TRBD1 (5 bases). The germline gives CDR1 SGHNT, CDR2 YENEEA. The CDR3 is 15 residues long. Trimming took off 1 base at V and 3 bases at J, with 12 bases between the two ends.

The chain combines TRBV6-5 with TRBJ1-6, with D possibly matching TRBD1 (5 bases). V lost 8 bases to trimming and J lost 4 bases, with 9 bases between them. The germline CDR1 and CDR2 sequences are MNHEY and SVGAGI. CDR3 size: 13 residues. CDR3 sequence: CASETDYNSPLHF. For the CDR3, the DNA is TGTGCCAGCGAGACAGATTATAATTCACCCCTCCACTTT.

This sequence joins TRBV18 and TRBJ1-2, with 9 bases that match TRBD1. The ends lost 6 bases at V and 8 bases at J; junction bases unmatched: 19. The CDR3 totals 17 residues. The germline CDR1 and CDR2 sequences are KGHSH and LQKENI. The CDR3 DNA sequence: TGTGCCAGCTCGTCCAATCCCGGGACAGGGACCTCATCGGGCTACACCTTC. It specifies CASSSNPGTGTSSGYTF.